The next 13 T cell receptor beta chains were all read from a single sample in a study of blood T cell repertoires in COVID-19. Here immunoSEQ multiplex PCR was the method, and the copy in TCRdb shows in-frame clones only, minus some. The profile covers 62,000 or so clones, with around 80% appearing a single time and 13% to 15% taken by the ten largest. Sequenced material: peripheral blood. The receptor set was obtained from a man in his sixties with COVID-19, enrolled during active disease.

This clone was observed once. The V and J genes are TRBV28 and TRBJ1-5, with a tentative D call TRBD1 (6 bases). The V gene's germline CDR1 is MDHEN and CDR2 SYDVKM. The CDR3 is made up of 14 amino acids. Between the trimmed V and J ends, which lost 6 bases and 2 bases, there was a span of 11 bases. The chain's CDR3 is CASSPRQGNQPQHF. CDR3 sequence (DNA): TGTGCCAGCAGCCCCCGACAGGGCAATCAGCCCCAGCATTTT.

This chain joins TRBV19 and TRBJ2-3; possible D gene TRBD1, 6 bases. Trimming cost V 5 bases and J 3 bases, with 9 bases left between them. Germline V gene lookup returns CDR1 LNHDA and CDR2 SQIVND (reference sequence). This CDR3 is 13 amino acids long. CDR3 amino acids: CASSVQGTDTQYF. In DNA form, the CDR3 reads TGTGCCAGTAGTGTACAGGGTACAGATACGCAGTATTTT.

The genes are TRBV5-6 and TRBJ2-7; weak D call: TRBD2 (5 bases). V shed 2 bases and J shed 3 bases, with 12 bases lying between them. The V gene's germline CDR1 is SGHDT and CDR2 YYEEEE. The CDR3 spans 14 residues. CDR3 sequence: CASSFGGRLYEQYF. CDR3 nucleotides: TGTGCCAGCAGCTTTGGAGGCAGACTCTACGAGCAGTACTTC.

For this clone: Other nucleotide sequences in the sample specify the same CDR3. The chain carries TRBV5-1 and TRBJ2-5; the D is unclear. V was clipped by 0 bases and J by 4 bases, with 7 bases between them. The CDR3 runs 13 residues. In germline, CDR1 is SGHRS, CDR2 YFSETQ. This chain's CDR3 is CASSLVLGETQYF. CDR3 in DNA: TGCGCCAGCAGCTTGGTACTTGGAGAGACCCAGTACTTC. Looking up the rest from reference TRBV5-1 and TRBJ2-5 gives the full variable domain: KAGVTQTPRYLIKTRGQQVTLSCSPISGHRSVSWYQQTPGQGLQFLFEYFSETQRNKGNFPGRFSGRQFSNSRSEMNVSTLELGDSALYLCASSLVLGETQYFGPGTRLLVL.

The V call is TRBV9, the J call TRBJ2-7; 10 bases are shared with TRBD2. Germline trimming cut 4 bases from V and 0 bases from J; bases unmatched to any gene: 4. This CDR3 region has 15 residues. Germline V gene data show CDR1 as SGDLS and CDR2 as YYNGEE. The CDR3 reads CASSSSGGPSYEQYF. CDR3 nucleotides: TGTGCCAGCAGCTCTAGCGGGGGACCCTCCTACGAGCAGTACTTC.

The J gene is TRBJ1-1, the V gene TRBV4-1; tentatively, D is TRBD1 (5 bases). CDR1 and CDR2 from the germline V gene are MGHRA and YSYEKL. The V and J ends lost 8 bases and 4 bases respectively, with 17 bases between them. This CDR3 spans 14 amino acids. This CDR3 is CASQARTIGTEAFF. In DNA, the CDR3 is TGCGCCAGCCAGGCCAGGACAATCGGCACTGAAGCTTTCTTT.

The V and J genes are TRBV12-3 or TRBV12-4 and TRBJ1-1; D remains unclear. This CDR3 has 13 residues. Trimming stripped 7 bases from V and 4 bases from J, with 13 bases between. The CDR3 DNA sequence: TGTGCCAGCACCCAGGCGTATAGCACTGAAGCTTTCTTT. Protein sequence: CASTQAYSTEAFF.

The V call is TRBV2, the J call TRBJ1-1, with 7 bases that match TRBD1. The CDR3 runs 13 residues. Germline V CDR1 and CDR2: SNHLY, FYNNEI. Trimming at V came to 6 bases and at J to 1 base, leaving 2 bases not matched to a gene. CDR3 nucleotides: TGTGCCAGCAGGGGACAGCAGAACACTGAAGCTTTCTTT. Amino acids: CASRGQQNTEAFF.

The chain combines TRBV29-1 with TRBJ1-1; D not resolved. The germline V and J ends were trimmed by 3 bases and 0 bases, with 8 bases remaining between them. The V gene's germline CDR1 is SQVTM and CDR2 ANQGSEA. This CDR3 is built from 13 residues. This CDR3 is CSVEAAVNTEAFF. The CDR3 DNA is TGCAGCGTTGAGGCGGCTGTGAACACTGAAGCTTTCTTT.

The CDR3 sequence: CASSRTSSTYEQYF. CDR3 in DNA: TGTGCCAGCAGTAGGACTAGCTCTACCTACGAGCAGTACTTC. The V gene is TRBV2, the J gene TRBJ2-7, with 8 bases that match TRBD2. J was trimmed by 2 bases and V by 5 bases; bases with no gene match: 5. The CDR3 contains 14 residues. Germline CDR1 SNHLY, CDR2 FYNNEI.

The chain is built from TRBV5-6 and TRBJ2-2; 7 bases agree with TRBD2. J was trimmed by 5 bases and V by 2 bases; bases with no gene match: 9. CDR3 length: 16 amino acids. Germline CDR1 is SGHDT and CDR2 is YYEEEE. The CDR3 reads CASSFGSGVRTGELFF. The CDR3 DNA follows: TGTGCCAGCAGCTTCGGGAGCGGGGTGAGGACCGGGGAGCTGTTTTTT.

The rearrangement links TRBV3-1 (or the pseudogene TRBV3-2) to TRBJ1-2; TRBD1 matches at 7 bases. Germline assignment: CDR1 LGHDT and CDR2 YNNKEL (reference sequence). The CDR3 consists of 15 residues. The ends lost 1 base at V and 5 bases at J; junction bases unmatched: 7. The CDR3 sequence is CASSQVGGTEYGYTF. The CDR3 bases are TGTGCCAGCAGCCAAGTGGGCGGGACAGAATATGGCTACACCTTC.

This chain links TRBV2 with TRBJ2-2, with TRBD2 matching 14 bases. With 5 bases clipped from V and 5 bases from J, the junction kept 4 bases outside the gene matches. CDR1 and CDR2 (germline): SNHLY, FYNNEI. This CDR3 is built from 16 residues. The CDR3 coding sequence is TGTGCCAGCAGTCCAGGACTAGCGGGGGGAACCGGGGAGCTGTTTTTT. It yields the protein CASSPGLAGGTGELFF.